This T cell receptor beta chain was sequenced during a study of control samples from healthy donors and cancer patients. The table came from immunoSEQ multiplex PCR; TCRdb's copy has only in-frame clones and leaves some out. This sample has some 89,000 clones, with over 75% found just once. In germline, CDR1 is MNHEY, CDR2 SVGAGI. Unmatched junction bases numbered 6, after V lost 6 bases and J lost 1 base. This CDR3 comprises 14 residues. Sequencing was done on a sample of blood. This clonotype was sampled from a woman between 40 and 55 years old in good health. The chain recombines TRBV6-5 with TRBJ2-7; 7 bases line up with TRBD1. The CDR3 nucleotides are TGTGCCAGCAGGGCGACAGGGCGGTCCTACGAGCAGTACTTC. Translated: CASRATGRSYEQYF.